A selection of T cell receptor beta chains follows, all from one sample in a study of long-term antiretroviral therapy in people with HIV. Produced via immunoSEQ multiplex PCR; TCRdb's table is partial and in-frame only. The sample has fewer than 25,000 clones; over 65% are singletons. Sequencing was performed on unsorted PBMCs, taken less than 6 years after starting antiretroviral therapy. The receptors derive from a young man with HIV. Each CDR3 is given with its conserved first and last residue. The D gene is left open where the match is weak. Only part of the rows carry a size: once, few, many, or a class if the clone is expanded.

size: -; J: TRBJ2-7; V: TRBV27; D: TRBD1; DNA: TGTGCCAGCAGTTCCCGGGACAGGGTTGCCGAGCAGTACTTC; CDR3: CASSSRDRVAEQYF
size: -; J: TRBJ2-7; V: TRBV28; D: -; DNA: TGTGCCAGCAGGGTAAAGGCCTACGAGCAGTACTTC; CDR3: CASRVKAYEQYF
size: -; J: TRBJ2-1; V: TRBV7-6; D: -; DNA: TGTGCCAGCAGCGCTACCACAGGCTACGAGGAGCAGTTCTTC; CDR3: CASSATTGYEEQFF
size: -; J: TRBJ1-6; V: TRBV6-5; D: -; DNA: TGTGCCAGCAGTTATCAGGGGCAGAATTCACCCCTCCACTTT; CDR3: CASSYQGQNSPLHF
size: once; J: TRBJ2-1; V: TRBV7-2; D: -; DNA: TGTGCCAGCAACTACGCCAGGAGCTCCTACAATGAGCAGTTCTTC; CDR3: CASNYARSSYNEQFF
size: -; J: TRBJ1-2; V: TRBV4-2; D: -; DNA: TGTGCCAGCAGCTTTGGGCGTTTCGGGGGGAAAGGTGGCTACACCTTC; CDR3: CASSFGRFGGKGGYTF
size: -; J: TRBJ1-2; V: TRBV18; D: -; DNA: TGTGCCAGCTCACCGGGGGTATCGGACTATGGCTACACCTTC; CDR3: CASSPGVSDYGYTF
size: -; J: TRBJ2-1; V: TRBV6-5; D: -; DNA: TGTGCCAGCAGCCCCAACCTCGACAGATACAATGAGCAGTTCTTC; CDR3: CASSPNLDRYNEQFF
size: -; J: TRBJ2-7; V: TRBV27; D: -; DNA: TGTGCCAGCAGTCCCGGACTGGCCGAGCAGTACTTC; CDR3: CASSPGLAEQYF
size: medium-sized; J: TRBJ1-1; V: TRBV27; D: -; DNA: TGTGCCAGCAGTTCAAAGTCACTTGAAGCTTTCTTT; CDR3: CASSSKSLEAFF
size: few; J: TRBJ1-6; V: TRBV2; D: -; DNA: TGTGCCAGCAGTGATCGGGGAAATTCACCCCTCCACTTT; CDR3: CASSDRGNSPLHF
size: -; J: TRBJ2-1; V: TRBV7-2; D: TRBD1; DNA: TGTGCCAGCAGCCCCCGGACAGGGTACAATGAGCAGTTCTTC; CDR3: CASSPRTGYNEQFF
size: -; J: TRBJ1-4; V: TRBV7-9; D: -; DNA: TGTGCCAGCAGCCCCCCCGAGGATAATGAAAAACTGTTTTTT; CDR3: CASSPPEDNEKLFF
size: -; J: TRBJ2-7; V: TRBV2; D: TRBD2; DNA: TGTGCCAGCAGTGAAATGGGGGCTAGCGGGTTCTACGAGCAGTACTTC; CDR3: CASSEMGASGFYEQYF
size: -; J: TRBJ1-1; V: TRBV10-3; D: TRBD1; DNA: TGTGCCATCAGGGCCGAGGGGGCGCGGGCTGAAGCTTTCTTT; CDR3: CAIRAEGARAEAFF
size: -; J: TRBJ2-7; V: TRBV28; D: TRBD1; DNA: TGTGCCAGCAGTTACAGGGGGCCAGACGAGCAGTACTTC; CDR3: CASSYRGPDEQYF
size: once; J: TRBJ2-1; V: TRBV25-1; D: -; DNA: TGTGCCAGCACGCGTGGGGGTAACTACAATGAGCAGTTCTTC; CDR3: CASTRGGNYNEQFF
size: -; J: TRBJ2-7; V: TRBV27; D: -; DNA: TGTGCCAGCAGTTTATCTTTCGGGTCTTCGGGGTCCTACGAGCAGTACTTC; CDR3: CASSLSFGSSGSYEQYF
size: -; J: TRBJ2-3; V: TRBV4-3; D: TRBD2; DNA: TGCGCCAGCAGCCGAATTAGCGGGGGGCGAGGCGCAGATACGCAGTATTTT; CDR3: CASSRISGGRGADTQYF
size: -; J: TRBJ2-5; V: TRBV5-1; D: -; DNA: TGCGCCAGCAGCTCGGGCGGGGCTAAAGAGGCCCAGTACTTC; CDR3: CASSSGGAKEAQYF
size: -; J: TRBJ2-3; V: TRBV18; D: TRBD2; DNA: TGTGCCAGCTTGGTCCGACTAGCGGGAGGCACTAACTACACAGATACGCAGTATTTT; CDR3: CASLVRLAGGTNYTDTQYF
size: -; J: TRBJ1-3; V: TRBV7-2; D: -; DNA: TGTGCCAGCAGCCCGACCGGGACGGGAGGAAACACCATATATTTT; CDR3: CASSPTGTGGNTIYF
size: few; J: TRBJ1-5; V: TRBV7-9; D: -; DNA: TGTGCCAGCAGCGCCTACTCCGACAGCCTTAATCAGCCCCAGCATTTT; CDR3: CASSAYSDSLNQPQHF
size: -; J: TRBJ1-5; V: TRBV6-5; D: -; DNA: TGTGCCAGCAGTTACTCGAACAATCAGCCCCAGCATTTT; CDR3: CASSYSNNQPQHF
size: -; J: TRBJ2-1; V: TRBV4-3; D: -; DNA: TGCGCCAGCAGCCATGCCCGGGACGGAACCTACAATGAGCAGTTCTTC; CDR3: CASSHARDGTYNEQFF
size: -; J: TRBJ1-2; V: TRBV7-8; D: TRBD1; DNA: TGTGCCAGCAGAGCAGACAGGGCGGTTGCTAACTATGGCTACACCTTC; CDR3: CASRADRAVANYGYTF
size: -; J: TRBJ1-5; V: TRBV6-1; D: -; DNA: TGTGCCAGCAGTACAGGGTACAATCAGCCCCAGCATTTT; CDR3: CASSTGYNQPQHF
size: -; J: TRBJ1-2; V: TRBV29-1; D: -; DNA: TGCAGCGTTATGCTTAGGCGACGACCTAACTATGGCTACACCTTC; CDR3: CSVMLRRRPNYGYTF
size: -; J: TRBJ1-6; V: TRBV10-3; D: -; DNA: TGTGCCATCAGTGATAAGGATAATTCACCCCTCCACTTT; CDR3: CAISDKDNSPLHF
size: -; J: TRBJ2-5; V: TRBV2; D: TRBD2; DNA: TGTGCCAGCAGCGCCCTAAGCGGGGGGGCCGGGGAGACCCAGTACTTC; CDR3: CASSALSGGAGETQYF
size: -; J: TRBJ1-1; V: TRBV5-1; D: -; DNA: TGCGCCAGCACCAACACAGGCCACACTGAAGCTTTCTTT; CDR3: CASTNTGHTEAFF
size: once; J: TRBJ2-7; V: TRBV6-4; D: TRBD1; DNA: TGTGCCAGCAGTGCCGACAGGGGGACCTACGAGCAGTACTTC; CDR3: CASSADRGTYEQYF
size: -; J: TRBJ2-7; V: TRBV6-1; D: TRBD1; DNA: TGTGCCAGCAGTGACATACAGACAGGGGGGTACTACGAGCAGTACTTC; CDR3: CASSDIQTGGYYEQYF
size: -; J: TRBJ2-3; V: TRBV28; D: -; DNA: TGTGCCAGCAGCCCCAGGGGGGCTGCAGATACGCAGTATTTT; CDR3: CASSPRGAADTQYF
size: -; J: TRBJ1-5; V: TRBV5-8; D: -; DNA: TGTGCCAGCAGCTTGGGGAGGGTGGGCGATCAGCCCCAGCATTTT; CDR3: CASSLGRVGDQPQHF
size: -; J: TRBJ1-5; V: TRBV19; D: -; DNA: TGTGCCAGTAGTATAGCGGGTCCGGGCGTAGGACAGCCCCAGCATTTT; CDR3: CASSIAGPGVGQPQHF
size: -; J: TRBJ1-4; V: TRBV5-1; D: -; DNA: TGCGCCAGCAGTCCTGGGGGGACTAATGAAAAACTGTTTTTT; CDR3: CASSPGGTNEKLFF
size: few; J: TRBJ1-6; V: TRBV6-1; D: -; DNA: TGTGCCAGCAGTGAAAGCGATGGGGGGCGCAACAGTAATTCACCCCTCCACTTT; CDR3: CASSESDGGRNSNSPLHF
size: -; J: TRBJ2-1; V: TRBV28; D: -; DNA: TGTGCCTCAGCGCCTTATGGGGGAGCGGTTGAGCAGTTCTTC; CDR3: CASAPYGGAVEQFF
size: few; J: TRBJ1-5; V: TRBV19; D: TRBD1; DNA: TGTGCCAGTAGTGACCGGGACAGCGGGAGGGGACAGCCCCAGCATTTT; CDR3: CASSDRDSGRGQPQHF
size: -; J: TRBJ1-1; V: TRBV7-9; D: -; DNA: TGTGCCAGCAGCTTAGAATACACTGAAGCTTTCTTT; CDR3: CASSLEYTEAFF
size: -; J: TRBJ2-5; V: TRBV9; D: TRBD2; DNA: TGTGCCAGCAGCGTAGAGCTGACTAGCGGGAGTGCTGAGACCCAGTACTTC; CDR3: CASSVELTSGSAETQYF
size: -; J: TRBJ1-2; V: TRBV6-1; D: -; DNA: TGTGCCGGCAGTGAGGCCACTACAAAGTATGGCTACACCTTC; CDR3: CAGSEATTKYGYTF
size: once; J: TRBJ1-3; V: TRBV19; D: -; DNA: TGTGCCAGTAAGGTCACCGGGACGGCGGTACGCTCTGGAAACACCATATATTTT; CDR3: CASKVTGTAVRSGNTIYF
size: -; J: TRBJ2-5; V: TRBV7-3; D: -; DNA: TGTGCCAGCAGCCCCAGTTGGGGGGTCCAAGAGACCCAGTACTTC; CDR3: CASSPSWGVQETQYF
size: -; J: TRBJ1-2; V: TRBV20-1; D: -; DNA: TGCAGTGCTGCAGGGGTCTACACCTTC; CDR3: CSAAGVYTF
size: -; J: TRBJ2-5; V: TRBV7-2; D: -; DNA: TGTGCCAGCACCCAACGCGGAGGAGAGACCCAGTACTTC; CDR3: CASTQRGGETQYF
size: -; J: TRBJ2-7; V: TRBV7-9; D: TRBD1; DNA: TGTGCCAGCAGCTTACACAGCGCCATGGACAGGGGGCTCGAGCAGTACTTC; CDR3: CASSLHSAMDRGLEQYF
size: -; J: TRBJ2-1; V: TRBV9; D: TRBD2; DNA: TGTGCCAGCAGCGTAGTAGCGGGGGGGGATGAGCAGTTCTTC; CDR3: CASSVVAGGDEQFF
size: -; J: TRBJ2-5; V: TRBV6-5; D: TRBD1; DNA: TGTGCCAGCAGGATCGGGACAGGGCGGGAGACCCAGTACTTC; CDR3: CASRIGTGRETQYF
size: -; J: TRBJ1-1; V: TRBV25-1; D: TRBD1; DNA: TGTGCCAGCACCCCAAGCGAGGGGGCGGTAGCGAACACTGAAGCTTTCTTT; CDR3: CASTPSEGAVANTEAFF
size: -; J: TRBJ2-2; V: TRBV11-3; D: TRBD2; DNA: TGTGCCAGCAGTCAAAGAGTTTCGTCCCTCCCTAGCGGGGAGAAACTGTTTTTT; CDR3: CASSQRVSSLPSGEKLFF
size: -; J: TRBJ1-1; V: TRBV15; D: -; DNA: TGTGCCACCAGCAGGACAAGGGGGGATACTGAAGCTTTCTTT; CDR3: CATSRTRGDTEAFF
size: -; J: TRBJ2-3; V: TRBV7-7; D: TRBD2; DNA: TGTGCCAGCAGTAGCGGGGAAAGCACAGATACGCAGTATTTT; CDR3: CASSSGESTDTQYF
size: -; J: TRBJ1-6; V: TRBV5-1; D: TRBD1; DNA: TGCGCCAGCAGCTCTTCGGGGGGACAGGGGGCTGATTCACCCCTCCACTTT; CDR3: CASSSSGGQGADSPLHF
size: -; J: TRBJ1-1; V: TRBV7-3; D: -; DNA: TGTGCCAGCAGCTTAATTGCGGGATCAGGCACTGAAGCTTTCTTT; CDR3: CASSLIAGSGTEAFF